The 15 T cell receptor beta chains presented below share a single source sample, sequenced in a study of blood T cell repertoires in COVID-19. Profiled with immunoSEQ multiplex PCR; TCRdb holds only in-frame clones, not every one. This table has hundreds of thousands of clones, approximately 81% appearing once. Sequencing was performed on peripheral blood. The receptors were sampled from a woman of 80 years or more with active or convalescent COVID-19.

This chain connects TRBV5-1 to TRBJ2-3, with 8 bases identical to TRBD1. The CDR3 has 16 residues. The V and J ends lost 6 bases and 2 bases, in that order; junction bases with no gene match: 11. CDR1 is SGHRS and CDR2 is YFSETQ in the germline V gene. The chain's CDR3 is CASTPLGQGNTDTQYF. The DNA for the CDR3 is TGCGCCAGCACCCCCCTCGGACAGGGAAACACAGATACGCAGTATTTT.

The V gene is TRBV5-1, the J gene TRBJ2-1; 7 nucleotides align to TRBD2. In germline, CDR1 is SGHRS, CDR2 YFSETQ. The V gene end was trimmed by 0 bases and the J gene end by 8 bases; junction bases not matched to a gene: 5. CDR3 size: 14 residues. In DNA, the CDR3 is TGCGCCAGCAGCTTGGGCGCGGGAGTCCATGAGCAGTTCTTC. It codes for CASSLGAGVHEQFF.

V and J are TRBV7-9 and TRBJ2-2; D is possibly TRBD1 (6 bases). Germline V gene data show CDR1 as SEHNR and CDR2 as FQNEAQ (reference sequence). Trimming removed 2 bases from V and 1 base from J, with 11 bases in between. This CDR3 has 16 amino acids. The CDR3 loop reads CASSLRTVVNTGELFF. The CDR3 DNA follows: TGTGCCAGCAGCTTAAGGACAGTTGTGAACACCGGGGAGCTGTTTTTT.

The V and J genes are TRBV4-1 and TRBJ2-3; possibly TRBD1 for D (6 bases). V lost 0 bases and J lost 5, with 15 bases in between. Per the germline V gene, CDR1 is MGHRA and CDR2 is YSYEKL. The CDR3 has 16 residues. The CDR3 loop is CASSQDFTGMGDTQYF. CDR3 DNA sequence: TGCGCCAGCAGCCAAGATTTTACAGGGATGGGAGATACGCAGTATTTT.

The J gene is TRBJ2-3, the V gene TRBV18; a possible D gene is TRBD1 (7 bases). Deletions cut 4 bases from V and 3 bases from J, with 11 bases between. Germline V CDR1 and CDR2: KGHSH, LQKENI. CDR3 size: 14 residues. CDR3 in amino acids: CASSQSGGTDTQYF. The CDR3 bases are TGTGCCAGCTCACAATCAGGGGGGACAGATACGCAGTATTTT.

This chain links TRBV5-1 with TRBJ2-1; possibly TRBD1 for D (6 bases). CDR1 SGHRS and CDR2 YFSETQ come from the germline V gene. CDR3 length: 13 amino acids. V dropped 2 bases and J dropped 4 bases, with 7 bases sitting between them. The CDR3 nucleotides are TGCGCCAGCAGCTTACAGGGATACAATGAGCAGTTCTTC. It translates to CASSLQGYNEQFF.

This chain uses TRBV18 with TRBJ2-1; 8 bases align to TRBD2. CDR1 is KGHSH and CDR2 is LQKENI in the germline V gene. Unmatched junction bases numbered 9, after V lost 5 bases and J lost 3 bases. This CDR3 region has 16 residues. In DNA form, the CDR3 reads TGTGCCAGCTCAACCCGCAGCGGGGGTCACTACAATGAGCAGTTCTTC. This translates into CASSTRSGGHYNEQFF.

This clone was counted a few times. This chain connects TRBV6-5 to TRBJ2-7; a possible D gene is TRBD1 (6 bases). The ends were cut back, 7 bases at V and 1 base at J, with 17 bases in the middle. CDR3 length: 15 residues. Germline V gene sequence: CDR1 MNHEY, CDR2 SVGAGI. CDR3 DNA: TGTGCCAGCAACCGAGGACAGACAAGGTCCTACGAGCAGTACTTC. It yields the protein CASNRGQTRSYEQYF.

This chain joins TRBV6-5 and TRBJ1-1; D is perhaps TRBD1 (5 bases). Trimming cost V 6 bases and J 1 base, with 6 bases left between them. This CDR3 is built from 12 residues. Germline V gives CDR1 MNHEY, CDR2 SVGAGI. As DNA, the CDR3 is TGTGCCAGCAGCAGGGAGAACACTGAAGCTTTCTTT. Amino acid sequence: CASSRENTEAFF.

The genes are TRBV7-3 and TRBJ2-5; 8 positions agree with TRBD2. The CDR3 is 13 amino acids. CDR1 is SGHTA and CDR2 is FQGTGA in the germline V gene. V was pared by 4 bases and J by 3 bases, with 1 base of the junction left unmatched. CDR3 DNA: TGTGCCAGCAGCTCGGGACTAGAAGAGACCCAGTACTTC. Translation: CASSSGLEETQYF. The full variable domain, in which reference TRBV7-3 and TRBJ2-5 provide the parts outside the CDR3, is GAGVSQTPSNKVTEKGKYVELRCDPISGHTALYWYRQSLGQGPEFLIYFQGTGAADDSGLPNDRFFAVRPEGSVSTLKIQRTERGDSAVYLCASSSGLEETQYFGPGTRLLVL.

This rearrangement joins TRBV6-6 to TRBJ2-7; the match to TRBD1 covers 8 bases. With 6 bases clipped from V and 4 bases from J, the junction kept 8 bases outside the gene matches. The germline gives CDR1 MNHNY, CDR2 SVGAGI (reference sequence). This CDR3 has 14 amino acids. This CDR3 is CASSLGQGKYEQYF. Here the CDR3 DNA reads TGTGCCAGCAGCCTAGGACAGGGAAAGTACGAGCAGTACTTC.

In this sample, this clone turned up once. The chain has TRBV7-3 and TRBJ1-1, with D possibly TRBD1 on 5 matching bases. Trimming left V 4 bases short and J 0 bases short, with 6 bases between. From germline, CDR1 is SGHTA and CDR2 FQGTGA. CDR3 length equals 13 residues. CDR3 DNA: TGTGCCAGCAGCTCGACAGTGAACACTGAAGCTTTCTTT. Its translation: CASSSTVNTEAFF.

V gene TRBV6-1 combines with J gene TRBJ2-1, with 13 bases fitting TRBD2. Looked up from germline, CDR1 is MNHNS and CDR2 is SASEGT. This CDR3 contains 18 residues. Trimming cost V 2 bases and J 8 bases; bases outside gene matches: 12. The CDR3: CASSEYLGRTSGSYEQFF. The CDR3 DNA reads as TGTGCCAGCAGTGAATATCTGGGGCGGACTAGCGGGAGTTATGAGCAGTTCTTC.

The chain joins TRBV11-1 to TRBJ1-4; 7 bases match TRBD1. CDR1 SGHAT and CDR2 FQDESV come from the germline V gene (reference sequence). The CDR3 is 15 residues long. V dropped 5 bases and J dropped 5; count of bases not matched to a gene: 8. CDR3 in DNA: TGTGCCAGCAGCCAATTCGGGACAGAGAATGAAAAACTGTTTTTT. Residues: CASSQFGTENEKLFF.

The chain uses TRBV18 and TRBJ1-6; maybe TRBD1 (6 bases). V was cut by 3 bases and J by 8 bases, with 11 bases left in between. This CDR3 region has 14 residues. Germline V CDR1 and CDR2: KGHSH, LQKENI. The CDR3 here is CASSPGYRDSPLHF. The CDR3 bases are TGTGCCAGCTCACCGGGCTACAGGGATTCACCCCTCCACTTT.